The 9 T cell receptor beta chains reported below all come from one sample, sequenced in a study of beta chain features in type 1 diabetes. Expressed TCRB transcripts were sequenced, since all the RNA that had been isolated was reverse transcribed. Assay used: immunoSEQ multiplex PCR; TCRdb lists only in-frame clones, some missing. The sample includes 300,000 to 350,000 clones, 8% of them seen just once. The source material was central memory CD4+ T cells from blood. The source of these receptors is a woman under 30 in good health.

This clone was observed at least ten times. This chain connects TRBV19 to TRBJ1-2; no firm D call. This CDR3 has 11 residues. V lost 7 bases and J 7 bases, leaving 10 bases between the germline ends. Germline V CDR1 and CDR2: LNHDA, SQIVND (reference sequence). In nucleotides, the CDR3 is TGTGCCAGTAACGGCGCGGCTGGCTACACCTTC. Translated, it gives CASNGAAGYTF.

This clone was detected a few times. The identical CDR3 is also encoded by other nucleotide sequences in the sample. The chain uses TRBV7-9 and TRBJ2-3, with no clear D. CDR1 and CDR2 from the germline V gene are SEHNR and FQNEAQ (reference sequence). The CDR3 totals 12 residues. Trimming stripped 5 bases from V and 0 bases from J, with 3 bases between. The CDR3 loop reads CASSRSTDTQYF. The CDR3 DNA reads TGTGCCAGCAGCCGTAGCACAGATACGCAGTATTTT.

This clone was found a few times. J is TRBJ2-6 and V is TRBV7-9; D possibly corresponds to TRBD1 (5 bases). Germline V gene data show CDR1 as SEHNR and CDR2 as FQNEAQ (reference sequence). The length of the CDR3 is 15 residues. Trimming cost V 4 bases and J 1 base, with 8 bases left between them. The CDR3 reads CASSSRDSGANVLTF. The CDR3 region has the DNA TGTGCCAGCAGCTCCAGGGATTCTGGGGCCAACGTCCTGACTTTC.

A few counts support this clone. CDR3 loop: CASSTQGYGYTF. Written as DNA, the CDR3 is TGTGCCAGCAGTACCCAAGGATATGGCTACACCTTC. J is TRBJ1-2 and V is TRBV7-9; D unresolved. Between the trimmed V and J ends, which lost 6 bases and 5 bases, there was a span of 10 bases. CDR3 length: 12 amino acids. Per germline, CDR1 SEHNR and CDR2 FQNEAQ (reference sequence).

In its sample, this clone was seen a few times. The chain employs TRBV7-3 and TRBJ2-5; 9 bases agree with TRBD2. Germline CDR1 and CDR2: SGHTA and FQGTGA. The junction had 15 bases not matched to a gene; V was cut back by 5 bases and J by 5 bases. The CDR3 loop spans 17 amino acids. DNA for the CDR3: TGTGCCAGCAGCCTCGGCCTAGGGCTAGCGGGGACGGAGACCCAGTACTTC. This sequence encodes CASSLGLGLAGTETQYF.

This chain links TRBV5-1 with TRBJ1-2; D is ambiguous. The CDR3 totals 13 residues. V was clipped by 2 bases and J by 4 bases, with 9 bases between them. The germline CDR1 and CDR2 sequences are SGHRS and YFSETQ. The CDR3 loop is CASSLSASYGYTF. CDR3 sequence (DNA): TGCGCCAGCAGCTTATCGGCTAGCTATGGCTACACCTTC.

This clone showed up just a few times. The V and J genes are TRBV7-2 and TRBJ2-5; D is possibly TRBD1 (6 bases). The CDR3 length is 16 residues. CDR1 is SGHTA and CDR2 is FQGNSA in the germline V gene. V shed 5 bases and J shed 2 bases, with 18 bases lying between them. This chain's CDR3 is CASSLTTGTRQETQYF. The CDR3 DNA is TGTGCCAGCAGCCTAACGACAGGTACTCGGCAAGAGACCCAGTACTTC.

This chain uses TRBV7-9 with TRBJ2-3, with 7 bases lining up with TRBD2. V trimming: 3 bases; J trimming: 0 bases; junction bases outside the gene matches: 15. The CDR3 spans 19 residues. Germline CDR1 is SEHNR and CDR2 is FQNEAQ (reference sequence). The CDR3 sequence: CASSFKISGRSASTDTQYF. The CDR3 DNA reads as TGTGCCAGCAGCTTTAAAATTAGCGGGCGTTCCGCAAGCACAGATACGCAGTATTTT.

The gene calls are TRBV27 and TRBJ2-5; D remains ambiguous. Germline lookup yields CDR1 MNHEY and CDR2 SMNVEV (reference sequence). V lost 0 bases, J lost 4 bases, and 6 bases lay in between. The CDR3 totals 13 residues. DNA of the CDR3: TGTGCCAGCAGTTTATCGTTGGGAGAGACCCAGTACTTC. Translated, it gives CASSLSLGETQYF.